The next 27 T cell receptor beta chains were all read from a single sample in a study of blood T cells in healthy people across ages. The authors ran a second PCR of roughly 6 to 12 cycles using a sample-barcoded 5' primer and a J-beta primer mix. Using its own MiXCR run on the 5' RACE reads, TCRdb lists one record per CDR3 protein. Counted here are approximately 490,000 distinct CDR3 sequences, nearly 25% occurring once; the ten biggest clones make up under 9%. The data also belong to a second study, concerning T cells of mothers and their children.

Sequencing was performed on blood. The origin of the receptors is a boy aged 5-17 years in good health.

CDR3 in amino acids: CASSLGSGGRGNEQFF. The CDR3 nucleotides read TGTGCCAGCAGCTTAGGAAGCGGCGGGAGGGGTAATGAGCAGTTCTTC. This chain connects TRBV7-9 to TRBJ2-1, with TRBD2 matching over 9 bases. Germline CDR1 SEHNR, CDR2 FQNEAQ (reference sequence). This CDR3 is 16 amino acids long. V dropped 1 base and J dropped 7; count of bases not matched to a gene: 8.

A few counts support this clonotype. The J gene is TRBJ2-1, the V gene TRBV25-1; D is perhaps TRBD1 (5 bases). Trimming took off 1 base at V and 1 base at J, with 23 bases between the two ends. This CDR3 spans 20 amino acids. Germline CDR1 is MGHDK and CDR2 is SYGVNS. The CDR3 region has the DNA TGTGCCAGCAGTGAATTCGGGTCAGGGCCAAGTCCAGGGTCCTACAATGAGCAGTTCTTC. Amino acids: CASSEFGSGPSPGSYNEQFF.

Regarding this clonotype: A much bigger clone sits one base away, suggesting this may be a read error. The rearrangement uses TRBV3-1 and TRBJ1-3; D is unresolved. This CDR3 contains 19 residues. The V end was cut by 3 bases, the J end by 1 base, with 22 bases between. Germline V gives CDR1 LGHDT, CDR2 YNNKEL (reference sequence). The CDR3 DNA reads as TGTGCCAGCAGCCATGCGTTCCCGGGCAGAAGAAGATCTGGAAACACCATATATTTT. Translated: CASSHAFPGRRRSGNTIYF.

The J gene is TRBJ1-2, the V gene TRBV10-3; D not certain. The V gene's germline CDR1 is ENHRY and CDR2 SYGVKD. The CDR3 runs 10 residues. The CDR3 loop is CRWRAYGYTF. CDR3 in DNA: TGTAGATGGAGGGCCTATGGCTACACCTTC.

The chain joins TRBV6-4 to TRBJ2-1, with TRBD2 identical over 14 bases. From germline, CDR1 is MRHNA and CDR2 SNTAGT. J was trimmed by 7 bases and V by 5 bases; bases with no gene match: 7. The CDR3 is 16 amino acids. CDR3 sequence reads: CASSPGLAGVRNEQFF. DNA for the CDR3: TGTGCCAGCAGTCCGGGACTAGCGGGAGTAAGAAATGAGCAGTTCTTC.

The V and J genes are TRBV28 and TRBJ2-7, with D tentatively TRBD2 (5 bases). The CDR3 is 12 residues long. CDR1 and CDR2 from the germline V gene are MDHEN and SYDVKM. The germline V and J ends were trimmed by 3 bases and 3 bases, with 6 bases remaining between them. The CDR3 loop is CASSFSDYEQYF. The CDR3 DNA follows: TGTGCCAGCAGTTTTAGCGACTACGAGCAGTACTTC.

V gene TRBV5-1 combines with J gene TRBJ2-5; D may be TRBD1 (5 bases). The V end was cut by 4 bases, the J end by 3 bases, with 13 bases between. CDR1 and CDR2 (germline): SGHRS, YFSETQ. The CDR3 is 14 amino acids. This chain's CDR3 is CASSVGQVEETQYF. Here the CDR3 DNA reads TGCGCCAGCAGCGTAGGACAAGTCGAAGAGACCCAGTACTTC. Full variable domain (rest looked up from reference TRBV5-1 and TRBJ2-5): KAGVTQTPRYLIKTRGQQVTLSCSPISGHRSVSWYQQTPGQGLQFLFEYFSETQRNKGNFPGRFSGRQFSNSRSEMNVSTLELGDSALYLCASSVGQVEETQYFGPGTRLLVL.

This clonotype appeared once. V and J are TRBV19 and TRBJ1-2; no clear D gene. The germline V gene has CDR1 LNHDA and CDR2 SQIVND (reference sequence). The CDR3 covers 15 residues. V was trimmed by 3 bases and J by 1 base, leaving 12 bases between them. The CDR3 coding sequence is TGTGCCAGTAGTATTGTCGACGGATATAACTATGGCTACACCTTC. Translation gives CASSIVDGYNYGYTF.

In its sample, this clonotype was seen a few times. This chain uses TRBV28 with TRBJ2-7; 7 bases fit TRBD1. V gave up 4 bases and J gave up 0 bases; unmatched junction bases: 9. The CDR3 totals 16 residues. Per germline, CDR1 MDHEN and CDR2 SYDVKM. This CDR3 is CASSWDSTTPSYEQYF. In DNA, the CDR3 is TGTGCCAGCAGTTGGGACAGCACAACCCCCTCCTACGAGCAGTACTTC. The full variable domain, in which reference TRBV28 and TRBJ2-7 provide the parts outside the CDR3, is DVKVTQSSRYLVKRTGEKVFLECVQDMDHENMFWYRQDPGLGLRLIYFSYDVKMKEKGDIPEGYSVSREKKERFSLILESASTNQTSMYLCASSWDSTTPSYEQYFGPGTRLTVT.

This clonotype was recorded a few times. V usage is TRBV28 and J usage is TRBJ2-1; 11 bases fit TRBD2. Losses at the gene ends were 3 bases for V and 7 bases for J; bases not matched to a gene: 8. Looked up from germline, CDR1 is MDHEN and CDR2 is SYDVKM. The CDR3 covers 16 residues. This chain's CDR3 is CASSFSGRALANEQFF. For the CDR3, the DNA is TGTGCCAGCAGTTTTAGCGGGAGGGCCCTCGCAAATGAGCAGTTCTTC.

This clonotype was detected only a few times. The CDR3 DNA reads as TGTGCCAGCAGGTATTGGGCCGCCGCCCCTTCACCCCTCCACTTT. Translated: CASRYWAAAPSPLHF. The gene calls are TRBV7-9 and TRBJ1-6, with no clear D. The CDR3 has 15 residues. CDR1 and CDR2 from the germline V gene are SEHNR and FQNEAQ (reference sequence). The V end lost 6 bases, the J end lost 9 bases, and 18 bases lay between the germline ends.

This chain joins TRBV20-1 and TRBJ2-1; 9 bases align to TRBD2. V lost 3 bases, J lost 8 bases, and 8 bases stayed unmatched. Germline CDR1 DFQATT, CDR2 SNEGSKA (reference sequence). This CDR3 is built from 14 residues. The CDR3 coding sequence is TGCAGTGCTAGCGCGGGGGGGGCAGGGGATGAGCAGTTCTTC. Its protein is CSASAGGAGDEQFF.

The chain combines TRBV9 with TRBJ2-7, with 7 bases lining up with TRBD2. This CDR3 contains 16 residues. Losses at the gene ends were 0 bases for V and 2 bases for J; bases not matched to a gene: 8. Per germline, CDR1 SGDLS and CDR2 YYNGEE. CDR3 residues: CASSVEGGSAPYEQYF. The CDR3 nucleotides read TGTGCCAGCAGCGTAGAGGGCGGGAGTGCCCCCTACGAGCAGTACTTC.

This clonotype was seen a handful of times. The chain carries TRBV12-3 or TRBV12-4 and TRBJ1-1; no firm D call. Between the trimmed V and J ends, which lost 3 bases and 1 base, there was a span of 6 bases. The CDR3 contains 13 residues. The CDR3 spells CASSLFSNTEAFF. CDR3 DNA: TGTGCCAGCAGTTTGTTCTCGAACACTGAAGCTTTCTTT.

This clonotype was seen many times. This rearrangement joins TRBV9 to TRBJ2-5; no firm D call. The CDR3 runs to 14 residues. Germline V gene lookup returns CDR1 SGDLS and CDR2 YYNGEE. Trimming took 0 bases from V and 2 from J, leaving 8 bases between them. The CDR3 DNA follows: TGTGCCAGCAGCGTAGCCCCCAGACAAGAGACCCAGTACTTC. Encoded protein: CASSVAPRQETQYF.

This clonotype was seen a few times. The CDR3 here is CASSRALPGLSSSYEQYF. The CDR3 DNA is TGTGCCAGCAGCCGAGCACTTCCTGGACTTTCCAGCTCCTACGAGCAGTACTTC. This chain links TRBV3-1 with TRBJ2-7, with D perhaps matching TRBD2 (5 bases). This CDR3 is built from 18 residues. Trimming took off 4 bases at V and 0 bases at J, with 22 bases between the two ends. Germline V CDR1 and CDR2: LGHDT, YNNKEL (reference sequence).

This clonotype was detected only a few times. The gene calls are TRBV27 and TRBJ2-1; D unclear. Per germline, CDR1 MNHEY and CDR2 SMNVEV (reference sequence). Trimming cost V 2 bases and J 9 bases, with 11 bases left between them. The CDR3 has 13 amino acids. The CDR3 region is CASSLQASGEQFF. The CDR3 DNA follows: TGTGCCAGCAGTTTACAGGCGTCAGGTGAGCAGTTCTTC.

This chain links TRBV6-2 or TRBV6-3 with TRBJ2-5, with D possibly called TRBD1 or TRBD2 (5 bases each). The assigned J gene may be wrong: the sequence end matches TRBJ2-7 better. There are 15 residues in the CDR3. Germline lookup yields CDR1 MNHEY and CDR2 SVGEGT. As DNA, the CDR3 is TGTGCCAGCGCCCAGCAGGGCACGCGGGCCTACGAGCAGTACTTC. Protein sequence: CASAQQGTRAYEQYF.

In its sample, this clonotype was seen a few times. This chain connects TRBV29-1 to TRBJ2-5; TRBD1 aligns across 11 bases. From germline, CDR1 is SQVTM and CDR2 ANQGSEA. CDR3 length equals 14 residues. The V gene end was trimmed by 5 bases and the J gene end by 1 base; junction bases not matched to a gene: 3. The CDR3 nucleotides read TGCAGCGTTCGGGACAGGGGGGTCCAAGAGACCCAGTACTTC. This sequence encodes CSVRDRGVQETQYF. The variable domain in full, completed from reference TRBV29-1 and TRBJ2-5, reads SAVISQKPSRDICQRGTSLTIQCQVDSQVTMMFWYRQQPGQSLTLIATANQGSEATYESGFVIDKFPISRPNLTFSTLTVSNMSPEDSSIYLCSVRDRGVQETQYFGPGTRLLVL.

The chain carries TRBV9 and TRBJ2-5, with TRBD2 identical over 7 bases. V lost 0 bases and J lost 3; bases outside the gene matches: 2. CDR1 is SGDLS, CDR2 YYNGEE, per germline. CDR3 size: 14 residues. The CDR3 loop is CASSVGLAEETQYF. The CDR3 DNA sequence: TGTGCCAGCAGCGTAGGGCTAGCGGAAGAGACCCAGTACTTC.

This chain connects TRBV25-1 to TRBJ2-5, with 10 nucleotides matching TRBD2. In germline, CDR1 is MGHDK, CDR2 SYGVNS. The CDR3 is 15 residues long. Trimming removed 0 bases from V and 5 bases from J; junction bases left unmatched: 3. The CDR3 loop is CASSEYTSGMETQYF. As DNA, the CDR3 is TGTGCCAGCAGTGAATACACTAGCGGGATGGAGACCCAGTACTTC.

This clonotype has just a few counts. This rearrangement joins TRBV20-1 to TRBJ2-3; 11 bases are shared with TRBD2. Germline CDR1 reads DFQATT; CDR2 reads SNEGSKA (reference sequence). This CDR3 has 16 residues. V lost 6 bases, J lost 1 base, and 9 bases stayed unmatched. The CDR3 region is CSALSGGAFGTDTQYF. CDR3 DNA sequence: TGCAGTGCCCTTAGCGGGGGGGCATTTGGCACAGATACGCAGTATTTT.

The V gene is TRBV29-1, the J gene TRBJ2-7, with TRBD1 as a possible D gene (6 bases). V gave up 1 base and J gave up 4 bases, with 11 bases separating them. Germline V gives CDR1 SQVTM, CDR2 ANQGSEA. The CDR3 covers 13 residues. The CDR3 reads CSVEVGDRYEQYF. CDR3 coding DNA: TGCAGCGTTGAAGTGGGTGACAGGTACGAGCAGTACTTC.

The chain carries TRBV7-2 and TRBJ2-5; D remains unclear. V was pared by 5 bases and J by 5 bases, with 15 bases between. CDR3 length equals 14 residues. Per germline, CDR1 SGHTA and CDR2 FQGNSA. The CDR3 coding sequence is TGTGCCAGCAGCCCGACCGCAATAGGGGAGACCCAGTACTTC. Amino acids: CASSPTAIGETQYF.

The rearrangement uses TRBV30 and TRBJ1-1, with TRBD1 identical over 7 bases. The V gene's germline CDR1 is GTSNPN and CDR2 SVGIG (reference sequence). With 3 bases clipped from V and 6 bases from J, the junction kept 7 bases outside the gene matches. The CDR3 consists of 13 residues. CDR3 sequence reads: CAWRVRGQAEAFF. The CDR3 DNA is TGTGCCTGGAGGGTAAGGGGGCAGGCTGAAGCTTTCTTT.

This chain connects TRBV21-1 to TRBJ1-5. TRBV21-1 is tagged as a pseudogene. The CDR3 consists of 12 residues. The CDR3 sequence is CASSKQVQPQHF. The DNA of the CDR3 is TGTGCCAGCAGCAAACAGGTTCAGCCCCAGCATTTT.

This clonotype was counted a few times. The chain's CDR3 is CASSQDWARGEKLFF. The DNA for the CDR3 is TGTGCCAGCAGCCAAGATTGGGCGAGGGGTGAAAAACTGTTTTTT. V usage is TRBV3-1 and J usage is TRBJ1-4; D might be TRBD1 (5 bases). The CDR3 runs to 15 residues. From germline, CDR1 is LGHDT and CDR2 YNNKEL (reference sequence). The V end lost 0 bases, the J end lost 7 bases, and 12 bases lay between the germline ends.